Below, one TCR beta chain is given with its context. The use of a sample-barcoded 5' primer and a J-beta primer mix characterized a second PCR of roughly 6 to 12 cycles. TCRdb re-derived calls from the 5' RACE reads in MiXCR, one entry per CDR3 protein. The repertoire consists of 1.5 million to 2 million distinct CDR3 sequences, with over 25% occurring once and the leading ten covering 7.7%. The record originates from a study of blood T cells in healthy people across ages. V gave up 4 bases and J gave up 10 bases; unmatched junction bases: 11. Germline V gene sequence: CDR1 SGHRS, CDR2 YFSETQ. The CDR3 spans 13 residues.

Sequenced input: blood. The chain recombines TRBV5-1 with TRBJ2-7; 7 nucleotides match TRBD1. The source of this sequence is a woman aged 30 to 39 in good health. The CDR3 here is CASSPDRQEIQYF. CDR3 DNA sequence: TGCGCCAGCAGCCCGGACAGGCAAGAGATCCAGTACTTC.